This T cell receptor (beta chain) stems from a study of shared clonotypes between healthy human individuals. Healthy HIV-negative adults with no recent acute infections or vaccinations were recruited as donors. Nashville, Tennessee was home to all donors, each a Caucasian adult. General study findings and limits: In general, naive subsets displayed greater estimated richness than memory subsets did.

Of note for this clone: Its cognate antigen is unknown.

Using immunoSEQ multiplex PCR, the repertoire was profiled, and TCRdb retains in-frame clones only, with some absent. This sample yields some 2,500,000 clones, of which 93% are seen a single time; 0.36% belongs to the top ten. This receptor was identified in a man between 18 and 29 years old in good health. Some clones in this sample may be carry-over from other donors' samples. What was sequenced was naive CD4+ T cells from PBMCs. Indicated subset: CD45RA+ positively selected.

CDR3 sequence: CASSFRRDRGRATNEKLFF. The DNA of the CDR3 is TGTGCCAGCAGTTTCCGCCGGGACAGGGGAAGAGCAACTAATGAAAAACTGTTTTTT. The chain couples TRBV28 to TRBJ1-4, with 10 bases that match TRBD1. Germline trimming cut 3 bases from V and 0 bases from J; bases unmatched to any gene: 10. This CDR3 has 19 amino acids. CDR1 and CDR2 (germline): MDHEN, SYDVKM.